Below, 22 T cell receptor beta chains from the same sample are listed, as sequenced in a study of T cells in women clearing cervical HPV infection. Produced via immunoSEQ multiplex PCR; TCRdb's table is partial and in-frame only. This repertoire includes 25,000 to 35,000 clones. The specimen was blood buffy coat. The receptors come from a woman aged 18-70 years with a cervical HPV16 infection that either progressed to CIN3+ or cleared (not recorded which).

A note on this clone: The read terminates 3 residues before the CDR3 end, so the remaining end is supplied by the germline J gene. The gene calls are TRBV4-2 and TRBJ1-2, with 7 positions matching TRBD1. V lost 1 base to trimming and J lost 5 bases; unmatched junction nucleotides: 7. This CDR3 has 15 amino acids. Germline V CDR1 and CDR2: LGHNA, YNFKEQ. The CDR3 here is CASSQGDRDTYGYTF. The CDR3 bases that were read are TGTGCCAGCAGCCAAGGGGACAGAGATACTTATGGC.

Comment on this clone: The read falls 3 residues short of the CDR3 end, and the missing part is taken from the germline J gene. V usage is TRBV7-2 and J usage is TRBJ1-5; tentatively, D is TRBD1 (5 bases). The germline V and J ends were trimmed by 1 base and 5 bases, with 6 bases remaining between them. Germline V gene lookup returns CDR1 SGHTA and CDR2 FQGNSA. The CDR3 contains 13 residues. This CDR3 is CASSLVGDQPQHF. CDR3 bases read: TGTGCCAGCAGCTTAGTAGGGGATCAGCCC.

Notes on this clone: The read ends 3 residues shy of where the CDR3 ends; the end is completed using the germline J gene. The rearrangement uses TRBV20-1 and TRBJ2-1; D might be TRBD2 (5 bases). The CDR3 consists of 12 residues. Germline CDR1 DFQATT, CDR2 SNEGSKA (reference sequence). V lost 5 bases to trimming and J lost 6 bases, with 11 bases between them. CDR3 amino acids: CSASDWRNEQFF. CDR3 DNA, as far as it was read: TGCAGTGCTTCGGACTGGCGCAATGAG.

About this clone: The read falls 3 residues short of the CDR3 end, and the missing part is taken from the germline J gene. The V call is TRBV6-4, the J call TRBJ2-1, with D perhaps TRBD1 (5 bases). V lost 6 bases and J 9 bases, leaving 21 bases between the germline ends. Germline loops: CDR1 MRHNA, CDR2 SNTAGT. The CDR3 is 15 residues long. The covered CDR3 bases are TGTGCCAGCAGCGAACAGGCCTTCGAGACGGGTGAG. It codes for CASSEQAFETGE. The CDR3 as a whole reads CASSEQAFETGEQFF.

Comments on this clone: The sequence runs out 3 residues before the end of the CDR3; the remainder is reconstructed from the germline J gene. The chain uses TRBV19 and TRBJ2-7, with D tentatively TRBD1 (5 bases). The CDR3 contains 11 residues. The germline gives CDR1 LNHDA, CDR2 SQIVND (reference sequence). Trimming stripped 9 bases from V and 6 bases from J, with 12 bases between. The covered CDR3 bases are TGTGCCAGCTCTCTAGGGGTCGAG. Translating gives CASSLGVE. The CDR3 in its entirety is CASSLGVEQYF.

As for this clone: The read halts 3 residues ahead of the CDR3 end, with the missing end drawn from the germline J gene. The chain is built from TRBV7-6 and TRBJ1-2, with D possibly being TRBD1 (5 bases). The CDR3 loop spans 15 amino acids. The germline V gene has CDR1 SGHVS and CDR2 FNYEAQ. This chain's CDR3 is CASSGMDGGSDTYTF. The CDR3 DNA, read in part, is TGTGCCAGCAGCGGAATGGACGGGGGGTCAGATACC.

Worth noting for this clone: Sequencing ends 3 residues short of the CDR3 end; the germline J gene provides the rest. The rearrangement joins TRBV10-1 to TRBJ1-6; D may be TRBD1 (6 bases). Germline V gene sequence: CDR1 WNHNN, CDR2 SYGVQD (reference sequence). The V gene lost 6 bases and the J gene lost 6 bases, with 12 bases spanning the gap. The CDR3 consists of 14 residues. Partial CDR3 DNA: TGCGCCAGCAGCTCGGACAGAACTAATTCACCC. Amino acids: CASSSDRTNSP. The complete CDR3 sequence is CASSSDRTNSPLHF.

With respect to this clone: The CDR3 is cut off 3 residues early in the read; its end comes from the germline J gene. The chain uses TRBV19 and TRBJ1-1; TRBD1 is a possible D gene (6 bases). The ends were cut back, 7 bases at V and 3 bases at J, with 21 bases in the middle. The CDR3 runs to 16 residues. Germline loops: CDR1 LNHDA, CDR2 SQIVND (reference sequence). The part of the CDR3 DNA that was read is TGTGCCAGTACCGCTGACAGGTCGAGGCGGGACACTGAA. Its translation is CASTADRSRRDTE. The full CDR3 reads CASTADRSRRDTEAFF.

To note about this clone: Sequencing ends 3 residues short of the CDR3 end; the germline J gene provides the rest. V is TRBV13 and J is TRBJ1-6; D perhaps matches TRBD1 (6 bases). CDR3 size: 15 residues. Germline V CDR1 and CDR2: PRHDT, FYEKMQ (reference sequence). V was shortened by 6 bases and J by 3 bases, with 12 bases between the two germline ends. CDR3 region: CASSTRGFYNSPLHF. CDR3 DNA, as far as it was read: TGTGCCAGCAGTACCAGGGGATTCTATAATTCACCC.

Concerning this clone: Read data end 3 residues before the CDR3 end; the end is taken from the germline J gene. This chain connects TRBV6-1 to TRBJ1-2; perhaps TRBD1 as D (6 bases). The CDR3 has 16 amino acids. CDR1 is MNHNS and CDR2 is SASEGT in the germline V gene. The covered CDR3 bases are TGTGCCAGCAGTGAAGCAGCGGGGGGCTCCACCTACGAC. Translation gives CASSEAAGGSTYD. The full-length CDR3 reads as CASSEAAGGSTYDYTF.

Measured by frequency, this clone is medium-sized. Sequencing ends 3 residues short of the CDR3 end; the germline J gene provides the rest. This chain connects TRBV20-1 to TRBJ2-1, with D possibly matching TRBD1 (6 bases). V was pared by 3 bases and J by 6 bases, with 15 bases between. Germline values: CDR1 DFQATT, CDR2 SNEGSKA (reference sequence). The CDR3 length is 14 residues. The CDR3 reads CSARQQGQLNEQFF. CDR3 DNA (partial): TGCAGTGCTAGGCAACAGGGACAACTCAATGAG.

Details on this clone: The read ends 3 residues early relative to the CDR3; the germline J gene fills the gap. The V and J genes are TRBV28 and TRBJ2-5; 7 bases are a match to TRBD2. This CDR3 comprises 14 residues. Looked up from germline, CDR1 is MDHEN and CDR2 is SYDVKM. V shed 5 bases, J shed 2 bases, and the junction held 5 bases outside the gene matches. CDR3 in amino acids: CASSLPGGQETQYF. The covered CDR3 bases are TGTGCCAGCAGTCTTCCGGGGGGACAAGAGACC.

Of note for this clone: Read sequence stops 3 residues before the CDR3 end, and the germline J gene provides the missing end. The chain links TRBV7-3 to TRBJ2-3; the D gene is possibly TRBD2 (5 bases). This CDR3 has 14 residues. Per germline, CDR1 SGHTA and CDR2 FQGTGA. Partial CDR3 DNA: TGTGCCAGCAGCCCAGACCCGACCTCCGGGGCG. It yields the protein CASSPDPTSGA. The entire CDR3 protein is CASSPDPTSGAQYF. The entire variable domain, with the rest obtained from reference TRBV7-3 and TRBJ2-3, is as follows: GAGVSQTPSNKVTEKGKYVELRCDPISGHTALYWYRQSLGQGPEFLIYFQGTGAADDSGLPNDRFFAVRPEGSVSTLKIQRTERGDSAVYLCASSPDPTSGAQYFGPGTRLTVL.

The part of the CDR3 DNA that was read is TGTGCCAGCAGTTTCGAGGGGGTGACAGATACG. Its translation: CASSFEGVTDT. The whole CDR3 region reads CASSFEGVTDTQYF. The rearrangement uses TRBV12-3 or TRBV12-4 and TRBJ2-3, with a tentative D call TRBD1 (6 bases). Read sequence stops 3 residues before the CDR3 end, and the germline J gene provides the missing end. This CDR3 region has 14 residues. Trimming shortened V by 3 bases and J by 3 bases, and 10 bases separated the two germline ends.

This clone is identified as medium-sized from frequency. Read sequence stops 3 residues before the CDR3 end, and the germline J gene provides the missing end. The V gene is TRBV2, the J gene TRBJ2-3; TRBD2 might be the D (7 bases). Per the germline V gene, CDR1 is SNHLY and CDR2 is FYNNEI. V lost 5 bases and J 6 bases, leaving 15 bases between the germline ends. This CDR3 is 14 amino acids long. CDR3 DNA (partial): TGTGCCAGCAGTTCTAAGGGGGAGGGGGATACG. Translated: CASSSKGEGDT. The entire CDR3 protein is CASSSKGEGDTQYF.

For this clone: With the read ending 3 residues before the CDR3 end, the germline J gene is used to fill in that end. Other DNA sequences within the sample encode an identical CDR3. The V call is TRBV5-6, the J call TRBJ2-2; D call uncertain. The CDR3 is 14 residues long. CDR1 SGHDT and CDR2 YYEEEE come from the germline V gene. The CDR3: CASSLVATNEKLFF. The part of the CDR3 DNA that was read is TGTGCCAGCAGCTTGGTTGCAACTAATGAAAAG.

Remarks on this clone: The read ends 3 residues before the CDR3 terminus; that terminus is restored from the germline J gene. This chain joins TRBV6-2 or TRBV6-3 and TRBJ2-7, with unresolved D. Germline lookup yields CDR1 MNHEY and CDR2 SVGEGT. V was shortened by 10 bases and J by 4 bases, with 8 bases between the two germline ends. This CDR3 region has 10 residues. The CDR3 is CATGVYEQYF. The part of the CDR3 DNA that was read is TGTGCCACAGGAGTTTACGAG.

Partial CDR3 DNA: TGTGCCAGCAGCTTAGGACAGGGCCTATCCTACGAG. This gives the protein CASSLGQGLSYE. The CDR3 in full is CASSLGQGLSYEQYF. The chain links TRBV7-6 to TRBJ2-7, with 7 bases that match TRBD1. With the read ending 3 residues before the CDR3 end, the germline J gene is used to fill in that end. V was pared by 1 base and J by 1 base, with 4 bases of the junction left unmatched. This CDR3 region has 15 residues. CDR1 and CDR2 (germline): SGHVS, FNYEAQ.

This CDR3 reads CASNTDRWDSPLFF. CDR3 DNA, as far as it was read: TGTGCCAGCAACACGGACAGGTGGGATTCACCA. J is TRBJ1-4 and V is TRBV2; 7 bases fit TRBD1. The read stops 3 residues short of the end of the CDR3; the missing end is completed from the germline J gene. Germline V gene data show CDR1 as SNHLY and CDR2 as FYNNEI. The CDR3 has 14 amino acids.

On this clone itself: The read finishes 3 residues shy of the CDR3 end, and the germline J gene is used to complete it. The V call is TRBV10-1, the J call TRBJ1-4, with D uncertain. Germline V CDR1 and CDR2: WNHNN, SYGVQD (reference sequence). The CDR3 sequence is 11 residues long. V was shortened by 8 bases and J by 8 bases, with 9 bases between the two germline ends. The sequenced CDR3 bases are TGCGCCAGCGGCCAAGGGGAAAAA. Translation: CASGQGEK. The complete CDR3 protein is CASGQGEKLFF.

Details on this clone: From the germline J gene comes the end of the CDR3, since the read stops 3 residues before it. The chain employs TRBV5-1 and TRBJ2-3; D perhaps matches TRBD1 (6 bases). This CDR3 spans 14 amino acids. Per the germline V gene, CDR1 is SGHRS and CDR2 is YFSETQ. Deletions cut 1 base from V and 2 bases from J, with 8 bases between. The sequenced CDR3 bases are TGCGCCAGCAGCTTGAGGGACAACACAGATACG. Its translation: CASSLRDNTDT. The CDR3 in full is CASSLRDNTDTQYF.

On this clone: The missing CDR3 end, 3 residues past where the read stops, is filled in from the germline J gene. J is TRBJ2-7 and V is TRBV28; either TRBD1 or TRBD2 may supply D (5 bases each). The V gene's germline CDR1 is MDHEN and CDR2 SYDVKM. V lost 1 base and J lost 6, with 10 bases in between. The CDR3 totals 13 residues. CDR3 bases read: TGTGCCAGCAGTTTATCCCCAGGGAGCGAG. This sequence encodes CASSLSPGSE. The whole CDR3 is CASSLSPGSEQYF.